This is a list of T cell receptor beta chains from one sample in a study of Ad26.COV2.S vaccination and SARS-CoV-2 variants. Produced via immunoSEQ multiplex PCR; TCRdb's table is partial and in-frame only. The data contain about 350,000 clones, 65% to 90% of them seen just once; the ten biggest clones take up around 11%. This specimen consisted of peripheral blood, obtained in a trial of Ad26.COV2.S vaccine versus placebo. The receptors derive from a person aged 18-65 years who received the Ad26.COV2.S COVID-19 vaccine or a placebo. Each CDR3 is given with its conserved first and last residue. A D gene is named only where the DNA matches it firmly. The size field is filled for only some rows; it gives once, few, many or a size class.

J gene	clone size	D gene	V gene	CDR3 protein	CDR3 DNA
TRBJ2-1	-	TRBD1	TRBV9	CASSVGQGGEQFF	TGTGCCAGCAGCGTGGGACAGGGAGGTGAGCAGTTCTTC
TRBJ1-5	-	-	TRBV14	CASSQLYQPQHF	TGTGCCAGCAGCCAGTTATACCAGCCCCAGCATTTT
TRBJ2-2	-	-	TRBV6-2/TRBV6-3	CASSSIGTNTGELFF	TGTGCCAGCAGTTCCATAGGCACGAACACCGGGGAGCTGTTTTTT
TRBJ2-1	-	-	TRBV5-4	CASSLWGYNEQFF	TGTGCCAGCAGCTTATGGGGCTACAATGAGCAGTTCTTC
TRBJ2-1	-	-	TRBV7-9	CASSGYSEQFF	TGTGCCAGCAGCGGCTACAGTGAGCAGTTCTTC
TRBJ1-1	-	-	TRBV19	CASSIMGGTEAFF	TGTGCCAGTAGTATTATGGGGGGGACTGAAGCTTTCTTT
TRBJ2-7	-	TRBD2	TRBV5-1	CASTWTSGSFYEQYF	TGCGCCAGCACCTGGACTAGCGGGAGTTTCTACGAGCAGTACTTC
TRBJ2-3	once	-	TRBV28	CASSLVQEAVSTDTQYF	TGTGCCAGCAGTTTGGTCCAGGAAGCGGTGAGCACAGATACGCAGTATTTT
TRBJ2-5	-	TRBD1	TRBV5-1	CASSPGQGYQETQYF	TGCGCCAGCAGCCCGGGACAGGGATACCAAGAGACCCAGTACTTC
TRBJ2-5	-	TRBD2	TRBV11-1	CASSLGTSGGVTQYF	TGTGCCAGCAGCCTAGGGACTAGCGGGGGAGTCACTCAGTACTTC
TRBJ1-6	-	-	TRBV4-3	CASSQDPQGSYNSPLHF	TGCGCCAGCAGCCAAGACCCACAGGGATCCTATAATTCACCCCTCCACTTT
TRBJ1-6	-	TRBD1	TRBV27	CASSLTRQGNSPLHF	TGTGCCAGCAGTTTAACGAGACAGGGGAATTCACCCCTCCACTTT
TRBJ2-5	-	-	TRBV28	CASSAGGQMQETQYF	TGTGCCAGCAGTGCCGGGGGACAGATGCAAGAGACCCAGTACTTC
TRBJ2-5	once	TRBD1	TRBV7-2	CTSSLDRATGGFLPHQETQYF	TGTACCAGCAGCTTAGATCGGGCCACAGGGGGCTTCCTCCCACACCAAGAGACCCAGTACTTC
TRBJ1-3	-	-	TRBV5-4	CASSSNAGLGNTIYF	TGTGCCAGCAGCTCCAACGCAGGGTTGGGAAACACCATATATTTT
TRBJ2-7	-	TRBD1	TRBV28	CASSPVGTGVYEQYF	TGTGCCAGCAGTCCAGTAGGGACAGGGGTCTACGAGCAGTACTTC
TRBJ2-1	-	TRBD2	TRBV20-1	CSAARGDEQFF	TGCAGTGCGGCTCGGGGGGATGAGCAGTTCTTC
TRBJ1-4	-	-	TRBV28	CASSRGTNEKLFF	TGTGCCAGCAGTAGAGGGACTAATGAAAAACTGTTTTTT
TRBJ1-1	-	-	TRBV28	CASSAALNTEAFF	TGTGCCAGCAGTGCCGCCTTGAACACTGAAGCTTTCTTT
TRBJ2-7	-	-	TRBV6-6	CASSYSREGAGYEQYF	TGTGCCAGCAGTTACTCGAGGGAGGGGGCGGGCTACGAGCAGTACTTC
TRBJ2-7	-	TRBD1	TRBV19	CASKVEQGAYEQYF	TGTGCCAGTAAGGTGGAACAGGGGGCTTACGAGCAGTACTTC
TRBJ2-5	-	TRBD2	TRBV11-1	CASSLVAGGGQETQYF	TGTGCCAGCAGCTTAGTAGCGGGAGGGGGCCAAGAGACCCAGTACTTC
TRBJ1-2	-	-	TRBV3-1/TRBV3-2	CASRTGSGDYGYTF	TGTGCCAGCAGGACAGGCTCGGGTGACTATGGCTACACCTTC
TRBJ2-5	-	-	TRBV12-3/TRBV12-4	CASSFVGEAQYF	TGTGCCAGCAGTTTTGTGGGGGAGGCCCAGTACTTC
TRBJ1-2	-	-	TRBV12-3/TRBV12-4	CASSPDTHYGYTF	TGTGCCAGCAGTCCTGACACCCACTATGGCTACACCTTC
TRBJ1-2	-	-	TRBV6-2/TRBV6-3	CASSSGQFDYGYTF	TGTGCCAGCAGTTCCGGACAGTTCGACTATGGCTACACCTTC
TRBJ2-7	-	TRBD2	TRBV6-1	CASSEFPSGSSYEQYF	TGTGCCAGCAGTGAATTCCCTAGCGGGAGCTCCTACGAGCAGTACTTC
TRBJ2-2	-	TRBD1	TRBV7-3	CASQARDRDLTGELFF	TGTGCCAGCCAGGCCCGGGACAGAGATCTCACCGGGGAGCTGTTTTTT
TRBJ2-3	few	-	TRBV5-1	CASSLMRRSTDTQYF	TGCGCCAGCAGCTTGATGCGAAGAAGCACAGATACGCAGTATTTT
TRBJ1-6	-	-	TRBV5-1	CASSPSSSPLHF	TGCGCCAGCAGCCCTTCGTCTTCACCCCTCCACTTT
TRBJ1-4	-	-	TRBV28	CASRETGAVEKLFF	TGTGCCAGCAGGGAGACGGGGGCCGTTGAAAAACTGTTTTTT
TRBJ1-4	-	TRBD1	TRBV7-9	CASSLGQGSEKLFF	TGTGCCAGCAGCTTAGGACAGGGGAGTGAAAAACTGTTTTTT
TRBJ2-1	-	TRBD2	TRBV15	CATSGAGGPPLDEQFF	TGTGCCACCAGCGGAGCGGGGGGGCCACCTTTGGATGAGCAGTTCTTC
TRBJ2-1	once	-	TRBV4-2	CASLGTPYNEQFF	TGTGCCAGCCTCGGGACACCTTACAATGAGCAGTTCTTC
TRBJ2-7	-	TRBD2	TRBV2	CASRGTSDSYEQYF	TGTGCCAGCAGGGGGACTAGCGACTCCTACGAGCAGTACTTC
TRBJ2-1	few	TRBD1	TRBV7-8	CASSLGTGHNEQFF	TGTGCCAGCAGCTTAGGGACAGGCCACAATGAGCAGTTCTTC
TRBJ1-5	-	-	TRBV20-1	CSASDYSEWDPVSNQPQHF	TGCAGTGCTAGTGACTACAGTGAGTGGGACCCTGTTAGCAATCAGCCCCAGCATTTT
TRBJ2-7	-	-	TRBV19	CASSIMNSLAYEQYF	TGTGCCAGTAGTATAATGAACAGTCTGGCCTACGAGCAGTACTTC
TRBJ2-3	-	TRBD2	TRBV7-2	CASSSGGTDTQYF	TGTGCCAGCAGCTCGGGGGGGACAGATACGCAGTATTTT
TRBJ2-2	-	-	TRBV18	CASSSTSTGELFF	TGTGCCAGCTCCTCAACGAGCACCGGGGAGCTGTTTTTT
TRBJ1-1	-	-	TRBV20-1	CRAGGTEAFF	TGCAGGGCAGGTGGCACTGAAGCTTTCTTT
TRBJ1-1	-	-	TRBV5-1	CASSLGRAREAFF	TGCGCCAGCAGCTTGGGACGGGCACGGGAAGCTTTCTTT
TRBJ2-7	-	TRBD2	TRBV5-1	CASSRGSSYEQYF	TGCGCCAGCAGCCGCGGGAGCTCCTACGAGCAGTACTTC
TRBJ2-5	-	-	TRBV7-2	CASSPPGETQYF	TGTGCCAGCAGCCCCCCGGGAGAGACCCAGTACTTC
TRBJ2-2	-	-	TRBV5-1	CASSLEQTANTGELFF	TGCGCCAGCAGCTTGGAACAGACCGCGAACACCGGGGAGCTGTTTTTT
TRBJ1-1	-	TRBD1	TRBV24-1	CATSASLRDSEAFF	TGTGCCACCAGCGCCTCCCTCCGGGACAGCGAAGCTTTCTTT